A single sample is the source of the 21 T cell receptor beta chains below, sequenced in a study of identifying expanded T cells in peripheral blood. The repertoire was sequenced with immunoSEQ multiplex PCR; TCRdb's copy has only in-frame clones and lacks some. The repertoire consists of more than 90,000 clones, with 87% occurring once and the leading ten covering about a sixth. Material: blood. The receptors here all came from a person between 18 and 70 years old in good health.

The CDR3 sequence: CASSLVLRGETQYF. CDR3 in DNA: TGTGCCAGCAGCTTAGTCTTGCGGGGTGAGACCCAGTACTTC. The chain recombines TRBV7-9 with TRBJ2-5; D might be TRBD2 (6 bases). This CDR3 is 14 amino acids long. V shed 1 base and J shed 5 bases, with 11 bases lying between them. The germline V gene has CDR1 SEHNR and CDR2 FQNEAQ (reference sequence). The variable domain in full, with the rest retrieved from reference TRBV7-9 and TRBJ2-5, is DTGVSQNPRHKITKRGQNVTFRCDPISEHNRLYWYRQTLGQGPEFLTYFQNEAQLEKSRLLSDRFSAERPKGSFSTLEIQRTEQGDSAMYLCASSLVLRGETQYFGPGTRLLVL.

CDR3 in amino acids: CASRERGGNYGYTF. The CDR3 DNA reads as TGTGCCAGCAGAGAGCGAGGGGGCAACTATGGCTACACCTTC. The rearrangement links TRBV9 to TRBJ1-2, with 7 bases identical to TRBD1. This CDR3 has 14 amino acids. The V segment lost 5 bases and the J segment 2 bases; nucleotides outside the gene matches: 6. Germline CDR1 is SGDLS and CDR2 is YYNGEE.

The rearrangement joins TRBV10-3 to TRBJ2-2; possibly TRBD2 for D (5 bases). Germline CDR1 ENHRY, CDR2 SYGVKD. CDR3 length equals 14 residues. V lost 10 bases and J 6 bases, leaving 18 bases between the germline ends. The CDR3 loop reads CATQVDSRAGELFF. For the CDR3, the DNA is TGTGCCACCCAGGTCGACTCGAGGGCCGGGGAGCTGTTTTTT.

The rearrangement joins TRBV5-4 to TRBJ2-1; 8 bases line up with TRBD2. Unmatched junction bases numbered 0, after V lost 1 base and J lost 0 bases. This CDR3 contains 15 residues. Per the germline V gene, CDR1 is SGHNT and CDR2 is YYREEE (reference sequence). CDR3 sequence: CASSLTSGSYNEQFF. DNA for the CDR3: TGTGCCAGCAGCTTGACTAGCGGCTCCTACAATGAGCAGTTCTTC.

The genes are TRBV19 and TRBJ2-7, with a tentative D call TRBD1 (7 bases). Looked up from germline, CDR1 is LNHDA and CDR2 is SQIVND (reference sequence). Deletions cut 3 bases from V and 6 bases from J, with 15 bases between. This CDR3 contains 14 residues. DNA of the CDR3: TGTGCCAGTAGTATGGGCGGGACAGCTGGCGAGCAGTACTTC. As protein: CASSMGGTAGEQYF.

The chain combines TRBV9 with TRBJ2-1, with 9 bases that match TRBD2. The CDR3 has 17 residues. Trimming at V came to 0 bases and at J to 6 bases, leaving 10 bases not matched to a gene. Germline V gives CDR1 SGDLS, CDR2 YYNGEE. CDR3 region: CASSVEASGAQSNEQFF. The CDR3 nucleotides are TGTGCCAGCAGCGTAGAGGCTAGCGGGGCACAAAGCAATGAGCAGTTCTTC.

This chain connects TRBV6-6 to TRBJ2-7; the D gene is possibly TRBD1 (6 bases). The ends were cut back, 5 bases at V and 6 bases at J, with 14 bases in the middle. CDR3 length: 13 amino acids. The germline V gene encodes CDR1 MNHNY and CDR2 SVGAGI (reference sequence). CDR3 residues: CASSRGGSGEQYF. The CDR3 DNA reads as TGTGCCAGCAGTAGAGGGGGATCCGGCGAGCAGTACTTC.

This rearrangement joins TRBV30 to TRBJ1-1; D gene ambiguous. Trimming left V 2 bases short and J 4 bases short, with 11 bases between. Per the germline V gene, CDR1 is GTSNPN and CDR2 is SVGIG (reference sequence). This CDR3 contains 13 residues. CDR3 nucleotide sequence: TGTGCCTGGAGTCTCACGTTGGGCACTGAAGCTTTCTTT. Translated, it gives CAWSLTLGTEAFF.

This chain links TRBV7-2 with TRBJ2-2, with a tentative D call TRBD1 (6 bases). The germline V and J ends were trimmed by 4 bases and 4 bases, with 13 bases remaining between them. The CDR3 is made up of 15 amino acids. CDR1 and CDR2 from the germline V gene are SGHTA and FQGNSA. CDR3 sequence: CASSSRQDLTGELFF. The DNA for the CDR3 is TGTGCCAGCAGCTCTAGACAGGACCTCACCGGGGAGCTGTTTTTT.

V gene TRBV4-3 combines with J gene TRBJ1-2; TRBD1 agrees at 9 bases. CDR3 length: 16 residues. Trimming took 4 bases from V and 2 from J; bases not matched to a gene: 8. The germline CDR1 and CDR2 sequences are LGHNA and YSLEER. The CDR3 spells CASSPPTGTGNYGYTF. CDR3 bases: TGCGCCAGCAGCCCCCCGACCGGGACAGGGAACTATGGCTACACCTTC.

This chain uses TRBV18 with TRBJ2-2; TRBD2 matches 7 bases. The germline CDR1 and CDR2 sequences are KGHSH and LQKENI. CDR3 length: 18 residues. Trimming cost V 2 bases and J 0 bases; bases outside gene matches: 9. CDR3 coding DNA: TGTGCCAGCTCACCAAACCCGAGCGGGGATTCGAACACCGGGGAGCTGTTTTTT. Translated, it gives CASSPNPSGDSNTGELFF. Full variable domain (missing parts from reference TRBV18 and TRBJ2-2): NAGVMQNPRHLVRRRGQEARLRCSPMKGHSHVYWYRQLPEEGLKFMVYLQKENIIDESGMPKERFSAEFPKEGPSILRIQQVVRGDSAAYFCASSPNPSGDSNTGELFFGEGSRLTVL.

CDR3 nucleotide sequence: TGTGCCAGCAGCCCGTCGGGGCTAGCGGGGGGGCCTGAGACCCAGTACTTC. As protein: CASSPSGLAGGPETQYF. The chain combines TRBV5-4 with TRBJ2-5; 12 bases align to TRBD2. Germline values: CDR1 SGHNT, CDR2 YYREEE (reference sequence). The CDR3 sequence is 17 residues long. V was pared by 4 bases and J by 5 bases, with 12 bases of the junction left unmatched. The full variable domain, completed using reference TRBV5-4 and TRBJ2-5, is ETGVTQSPTHLIKTRGQQVTLRCSSQSGHNTVSWYQQALGQGPQFIFQYYREEENGRGNFPPRFSGLQFPNYSSELNVNALELDDSALYLCASSPSGLAGGPETQYFGPGTRLLVL.

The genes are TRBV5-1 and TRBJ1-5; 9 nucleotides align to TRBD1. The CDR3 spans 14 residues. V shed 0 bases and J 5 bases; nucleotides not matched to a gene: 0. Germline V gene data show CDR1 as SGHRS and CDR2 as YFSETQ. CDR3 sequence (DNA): TGCGCCAGCAGCTTGGGGACAGGGGATCAGCCCCAGCATTTT. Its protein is CASSLGTGDQPQHF.

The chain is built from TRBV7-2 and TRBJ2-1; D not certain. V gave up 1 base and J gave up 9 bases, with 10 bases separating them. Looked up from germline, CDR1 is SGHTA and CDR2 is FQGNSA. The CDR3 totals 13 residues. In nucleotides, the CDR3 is TGTGCCAGCAGCTTAGAGTCCGAAACTGAGCAGTTCTTC. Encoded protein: CASSLESETEQFF.

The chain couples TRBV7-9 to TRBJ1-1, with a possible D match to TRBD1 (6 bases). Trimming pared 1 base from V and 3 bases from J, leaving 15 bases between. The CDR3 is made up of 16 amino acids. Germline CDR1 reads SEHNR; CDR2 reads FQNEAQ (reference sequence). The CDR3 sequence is CASSLGRGALDTEAFF. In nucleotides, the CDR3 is TGTGCCAGCAGCTTAGGGCGGGGGGCTCTTGACACTGAAGCTTTCTTT.

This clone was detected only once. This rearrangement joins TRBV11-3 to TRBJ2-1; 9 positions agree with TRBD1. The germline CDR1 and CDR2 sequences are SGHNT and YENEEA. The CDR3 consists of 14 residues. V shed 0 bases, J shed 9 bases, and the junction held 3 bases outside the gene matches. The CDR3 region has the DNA TGTGCCAGCAGCTTAGAGGGACAGGGTGCTGAGCAGTTCTTC. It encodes CASSLEGQGAEQFF.

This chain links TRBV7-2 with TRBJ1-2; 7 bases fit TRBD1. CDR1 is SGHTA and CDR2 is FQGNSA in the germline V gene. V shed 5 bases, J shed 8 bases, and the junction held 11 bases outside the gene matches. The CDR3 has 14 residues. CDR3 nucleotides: TGTGCCAGCAGCCTTACGACAGGGAATGGAGGCTACACCTTC. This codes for CASSLTTGNGGYTF. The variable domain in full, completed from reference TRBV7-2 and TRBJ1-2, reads GAGVSQSPSNKVTEKGKDVELRCDPISGHTALYWYRQSLGQGLEFLIYFQGNSAPDKSGLPSDRFSAERTGGSVSTLTIQRTQQEDSAVYLCASSLTTGNGGYTFGSGTRLTVV.

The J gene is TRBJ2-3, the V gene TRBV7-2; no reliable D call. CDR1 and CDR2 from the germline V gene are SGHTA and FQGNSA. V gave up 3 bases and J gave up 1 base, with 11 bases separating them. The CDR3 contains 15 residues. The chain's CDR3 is CASSFSGVGTDTQYF. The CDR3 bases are TGTGCCAGCAGCTTCTCGGGCGTCGGCACAGATACGCAGTATTTT.

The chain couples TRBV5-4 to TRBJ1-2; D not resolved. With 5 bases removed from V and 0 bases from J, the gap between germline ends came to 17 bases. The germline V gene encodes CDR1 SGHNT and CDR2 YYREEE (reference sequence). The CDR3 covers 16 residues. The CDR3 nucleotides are TGTGCCAGCAGGTCGGAACACGGGCTATCTAACTATGGCTACACCTTC. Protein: CASRSEHGLSNYGYTF.

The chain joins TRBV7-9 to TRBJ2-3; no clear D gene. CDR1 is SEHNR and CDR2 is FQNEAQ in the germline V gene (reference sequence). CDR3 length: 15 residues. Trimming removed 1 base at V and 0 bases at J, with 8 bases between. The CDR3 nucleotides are TGTGCCAGCAGCTTAGGTTTCCAAAGCACAGATACGCAGTATTTT. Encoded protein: CASSLGFQSTDTQYF.

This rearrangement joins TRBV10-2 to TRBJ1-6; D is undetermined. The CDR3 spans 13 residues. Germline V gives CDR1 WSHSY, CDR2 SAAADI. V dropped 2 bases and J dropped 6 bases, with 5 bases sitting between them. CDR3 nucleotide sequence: TGCGCCAGCAGTGAGCCCTTTAATTCACCCCTCCACTTT. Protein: CASSEPFNSPLHF.